This TCR beta chain is from a study of monozygotic twins with cystic fibrosis. Study at large: Library input was around 2.8 micrograms of fragmented DNA, with about 15 PCR cycles. Study-level results: Shared CDR3 numbers were not associated with age, concordance or severity. Monozygotic CF twin pairs shared significantly more nucleotide-identical clonotypes than unrelated CF individuals did. Low clonality (median about 0.0095) suggested a mostly naive repertoire.

J was trimmed by 5 bases and V by 3 bases; bases with no gene match: 5. Germline V gives CDR1 MRHNA, CDR2 SNTAGT. The CDR3 is made up of 16 amino acids. Measured with immunoSEQ multiplex PCR; TCRdb has only the in-frame clones, and not every one. This sample carries over 25,000 clones, more than 90% of them seen once, and the ten largest clones take roughly 0.9%. As to this clone: Its antigen is not identified.

The sequencing input was blood. The receptor was derived from a girl aged 2-10 years with cystic fibrosis. The chain combines TRBV6-4 with TRBJ2-1; 12 bases match TRBD2. The CDR3 DNA reads as TGTGCCAGCAGTGAAGTCGGACTAGCGGGGCACAATGAGCAGTTCTTC. Translation: CASSEVGLAGHNEQFF.